The rows below give T cell receptor beta chains drawn from one sample of a study of neoadjuvant anti-PD-1 for oral cavity cancer. Using immunoSEQ multiplex PCR, the repertoire was profiled, and TCRdb retains in-frame clones only, with some absent. The repertoire holds approximately 14,000 clones, 55% to 75% seen once, with approximately 2.9% in the top ten. The sequences come from PBMCs, collected before nivolumab (anti-PD-1) treatment. These receptor sequences come from a person aged 40 to 85 with oral cavity squamous cell carcinoma. Each CDR3 is given with its conserved first and last residue. D genes are given only for firm matches. Clone size is not always given. Where it is, it says once, few, many or a class for expanded clones.

clone_size: few
d_call: TRBD1
j_call: TRBJ1-2
v_call: TRBV27
cdr3_nt: TGTGCCAGCAGTTTAGCCTACGACAGGGAGTATGGCTACACCTTC
cdr3_aa: CASSLAYDREYGYTF

clone_size: once
d_call: -
j_call: TRBJ1-1
v_call: TRBV5-4
cdr3_nt: TGTGCCAGCAGCCCGCCCGGTTCGTTAGTTGGGACTGAAGCTTTCTTT
cdr3_aa: CASSPPGSLVGTEAFF

clone_size: -
d_call: -
j_call: TRBJ1-1
v_call: TRBV15
cdr3_nt: TGTGCCACCAGCAGAGATCGGGTAGGGCCTACTGAAGCTTTCTTT
cdr3_aa: CATSRDRVGPTEAFF

clone_size: -
d_call: TRBD1
j_call: TRBJ1-2
v_call: TRBV10-3
cdr3_nt: TGTGCCATCAGTGATTTTCCGACAGGGAACTATGGCTACACCTTC
cdr3_aa: CAISDFPTGNYGYTF

clone_size: -
d_call: -
j_call: TRBJ2-3
v_call: TRBV11-1
cdr3_nt: TGTGCCAGCAGCTTAGTGCCGGGAAGTACCACAGATACGCAGTATTTT
cdr3_aa: CASSLVPGSTTDTQYF

clone_size: few
d_call: -
j_call: TRBJ1-4
v_call: TRBV6-5
cdr3_nt: TGTGCCAGCAGTTCCGGCCTCAATGAAAAACTGTTTTTT
cdr3_aa: CASSSGLNEKLFF

clone_size: -
d_call: -
j_call: TRBJ1-1
v_call: TRBV5-6
cdr3_nt: TGTGCCAGCAGCTTGGTAGAGGCGTCTGAAGCTTTCTTT
cdr3_aa: CASSLVEASEAFF

clone_size: -
d_call: TRBD2
j_call: TRBJ2-1
v_call: TRBV4-1
cdr3_nt: TGCGCCAGCAGCCCCATAGCGGGAGGGTCCGGGAATGAGCAGTTCTTC
cdr3_aa: CASSPIAGGSGNEQFF

clone_size: -
d_call: -
j_call: TRBJ1-5
v_call: TRBV18
cdr3_nt: TGTGCCAGCTCCCCAGGGGGCAATCAGCCCCAGCATTTT
cdr3_aa: CASSPGGNQPQHF

clone_size: -
d_call: TRBD2
j_call: TRBJ2-1
v_call: TRBV11-3
cdr3_nt: TGTGCCAGCAGCTTAGATCAGTCCGGGACTAGTGCCCACAATGAGCAGTTCTTC
cdr3_aa: CASSLDQSGTSAHNEQFF

clone_size: -
d_call: -
j_call: TRBJ1-1
v_call: TRBV27
cdr3_nt: TGTGCCAGCAGTTTATCGCTGAACACTGAAGCTTTCTTT
cdr3_aa: CASSLSLNTEAFF

clone_size: -
d_call: TRBD1
j_call: TRBJ1-1
v_call: TRBV19
cdr3_nt: TGTGCCAGTAAATCAACCCCGGGACAGGGACGGAACACTGAAGCTTTCTTT
cdr3_aa: CASKSTPGQGRNTEAFF

clone_size: -
d_call: -
j_call: TRBJ1-1
v_call: TRBV7-9
cdr3_nt: TGTGCCAGCAGCTTAGAACAGAACACTGAAGCTTTCTTT
cdr3_aa: CASSLEQNTEAFF

clone_size: -
d_call: TRBD2
j_call: TRBJ2-1
v_call: TRBV5-8
cdr3_nt: TGTGCCAGCAGCTTTACCCTGGGACTAGCGGGAGAAGGGTCCTACAATGAGCAGTTCTTC
cdr3_aa: CASSFTLGLAGEGSYNEQFF

clone_size: -
d_call: -
j_call: TRBJ1-5
v_call: TRBV4-1
cdr3_nt: TGCGCCAGCAGCCAAGACGGCACAGCCTTGAATCAGCCCCAGCATTTT
cdr3_aa: CASSQDGTALNQPQHF

clone_size: -
d_call: -
j_call: TRBJ2-3
v_call: TRBV5-8
cdr3_nt: TGTGCCAGCAGCTTGGTGGCAGATACGCAGTATTTT
cdr3_aa: CASSLVADTQYF

clone_size: -
d_call: -
j_call: TRBJ2-1
v_call: TRBV6-5
cdr3_nt: TGTGCCAGCAGTCAGGGACGCTCCTACAATGAGCAGTTCTTC
cdr3_aa: CASSQGRSYNEQFF

clone_size: -
d_call: -
j_call: TRBJ1-2
v_call: TRBV30
cdr3_nt: TGTGCCTGGACGATAGAACCGCTCTATGGCTACACCTTC
cdr3_aa: CAWTIEPLYGYTF

clone_size: -
d_call: TRBD2
j_call: TRBJ2-7
v_call: TRBV10-3
cdr3_nt: TGTGCCATCAGAGGGACTAGCGGACGATCCTACGAGCAGTACTTC
cdr3_aa: CAIRGTSGRSYEQYF

clone_size: -
d_call: -
j_call: TRBJ2-3
v_call: TRBV28
cdr3_nt: TGTGCCAGCAGTTTTCTTCCAGATACGCAGTATTTT
cdr3_aa: CASSFLPDTQYF

clone_size: -
d_call: -
j_call: TRBJ2-5
v_call: TRBV4-1
cdr3_nt: TGCGCCAGCAGCCAAGGGACATCGGAAGAGACCCAGTACTTC
cdr3_aa: CASSQGTSEETQYF

clone_size: -
d_call: -
j_call: TRBJ2-7
v_call: TRBV11-3
cdr3_nt: TGTGCCAGCAGCGGCACAGGATGCTCCTACGAGCAGTACTTC
cdr3_aa: CASSGTGCSYEQYF

clone_size: few
d_call: TRBD1
j_call: TRBJ1-1
v_call: TRBV10-2
cdr3_nt: TGCGCCAGCAGTGAGCCCGGGGCAGGGGGCGGAATGGGAGCTTTCTTT
cdr3_aa: CASSEPGAGGGMGAFF

clone_size: -
d_call: TRBD1
j_call: TRBJ2-2
v_call: TRBV19
cdr3_nt: TGTGCCAGTAGTATTGCGGGACAGGGGAACACCGGGGAGCTGTTTTTT
cdr3_aa: CASSIAGQGNTGELFF

clone_size: -
d_call: TRBD2
j_call: TRBJ2-3
v_call: TRBV5-1
cdr3_nt: TGCGCCAGCAGCTTCGGGACTAGCGGGACAGATACGCAGTATTTT
cdr3_aa: CASSFGTSGTDTQYF

clone_size: few
d_call: -
j_call: TRBJ1-2
v_call: TRBV4-1
cdr3_nt: TGCGCCAGCAGCCAAGAACCCTACCCGGTGGGCTACACCTTC
cdr3_aa: CASSQEPYPVGYTF

clone_size: -
d_call: -
j_call: TRBJ2-5
v_call: TRBV15
cdr3_nt: TGTGCCACCAGCAGGGACAGCCAAGAGACCCAGTACTTC
cdr3_aa: CATSRDSQETQYF

clone_size: -
d_call: TRBD2
j_call: TRBJ2-2
v_call: TRBV7-3
cdr3_nt: TGTGCCAGCAGCCCGGGGGGACTAGCGGGTCTGAGCGGGGAGCTGTTTTTT
cdr3_aa: CASSPGGLAGLSGELFF

clone_size: few
d_call: TRBD1
j_call: TRBJ1-2
v_call: TRBV19
cdr3_nt: TGTGCCAGTAGTATAGCTGGGACAGGGGGCTATGGCTACACCTTC
cdr3_aa: CASSIAGTGGYGYTF

clone_size: -
d_call: -
j_call: TRBJ1-4
v_call: TRBV10-1
cdr3_nt: TGCGCCAGCAGTGCGAGGTGGGGTGAAAAACTGTTTTTT
cdr3_aa: CASSARWGEKLFF

clone_size: -
d_call: -
j_call: TRBJ2-3
v_call: TRBV6-5
cdr3_nt: TGTGCCAGCAGGTCCCCCTCCCGCGATACGCAGTATTTT
cdr3_aa: CASRSPSRDTQYF

clone_size: once
d_call: TRBD2
j_call: TRBJ2-3
v_call: TRBV13
cdr3_nt: TGTGCCAGCAGCGCCCCGGGGTGGACTAGCGCCGACACGGGGATAGATACGCAGTATTTT
cdr3_aa: CASSAPGWTSADTGIDTQYF

clone_size: -
d_call: TRBD1
j_call: TRBJ2-7
v_call: TRBV10-3
cdr3_nt: TGTGCCATCAGTGAGACGGGACAGCTAATCTACGAGCAGTACTTC
cdr3_aa: CAISETGQLIYEQYF